This TCR beta chain was recorded in a study of shared clonotypes between healthy human individuals. The study's findings and limits: Few donors limited the genetic and exposure-history diversity represented. Sharing across four donors was highest in naive CD4 (roughly 5%) and lowest in memory CD8 (approximately 0.4%). Generally, naive subsets (rather than memory subsets) showed larger estimated richness.

A deep-level run was used for the assay. Data came from immunoSEQ multiplex PCR; TCRdb stores just in-frame clones and leaves some out. This repertoire shows approximately 1.4 million clones, approximately 98% found once; its top ten account for about 0.45%. There are 12 residues in the CDR3. Germline CDR1 is MDHEN and CDR2 is SYDVKM. The germline V and J ends were trimmed by 2 bases and 6 bases, with 8 bases remaining between them. A note on this clone: What it recognizes is unknown.

The TCR originated in a young man in good health. The material sequenced was naive CD4+ T cells sorted from blood. Subset noted: CD45RA+ positively selected. V is TRBV28 and J is TRBJ2-7; D ambiguous. The CDR3: CASSLTVFEQYF. CDR3 nucleotides: TGTGCCAGCAGTTTAACAGTGTTCGAGCAGTACTTC.